These 20 T cell receptor beta chains originate from one sample sequenced in a study of Siglec-9 on CD8 T cells in melanoma. The repertoire was sequenced with immunoSEQ multiplex PCR; TCRdb's copy has only in-frame clones and lacks some. The top ten hold about 1.7% of the sample, which has about 36,000 clones, more than 65% seen once. Sequencing input: Siglec-9- CD8+ T cells sorted from blood. These receptors were taken from a human donor in good health.

The rearrangement uses TRBV19 and TRBJ1-1, with no clear D. The V end was cut by 3 bases, the J end by 1 base, with 9 bases between. CDR3 length: 14 residues. CDR1 is LNHDA and CDR2 is SQIVND in the germline V gene (reference sequence). CDR3 DNA sequence: TGTGCCAGTAGTATGTGGCGATCGAACACTGAAGCTTTCTTT. Translation gives CASSMWRSNTEAFF.

J is TRBJ1-2 and V is TRBV5-1; 11 nucleotides agree with TRBD1. J gave up 4 bases and V 0 bases, and 5 bases lay outside the gene matches. The length of the CDR3 is 16 residues. Germline CDR1 SGHRS, CDR2 YFSETQ. The CDR3 here is CASSLEWDRGSYGYTF. The CDR3 nucleotides are TGCGCCAGCAGCTTGGAATGGGACAGGGGGTCCTATGGCTACACCTTC.

This chain links TRBV7-9 with TRBJ2-3, with D possibly matching TRBD1 (6 bases). CDR3 size: 15 residues. V lost 5 bases, J lost 3 bases, and 15 bases lay in between. Germline V gives CDR1 SEHNR, CDR2 FQNEAQ (reference sequence). The CDR3 sequence: CASSLGHVGTDTQYF. The CDR3 DNA reads TGTGCCAGCAGCCTGGGACACGTCGGGACAGATACGCAGTATTTT.

The V and J genes are TRBV28 and TRBJ1-2; possibly TRBD1 for D (6 bases). V lost 4 bases and J lost 4, with 13 bases in between. Germline-derived CDR1 and CDR2 are MDHEN and SYDVKM. The CDR3 loop spans 14 amino acids. The CDR3 reads CASSYPDSFYGYTF. CDR3 bases: TGTGCCAGCAGTTACCCGGACAGCTTCTATGGCTACACCTTC.

The chain uses TRBV29-1 and TRBJ2-2, with unresolved D. Trimming took off 6 bases at V and 1 base at J, with 6 bases between the two ends. CDR1 and CDR2 from the germline V gene are SQVTM and ANQGSEA. The CDR3 sequence is 12 residues long. CDR3 nucleotide sequence: TGCAGCGTGGCAATGAACACCGGGGAGCTGTTTTTT. This gives the protein CSVAMNTGELFF.

V is TRBV14 and J is TRBJ1-4; the D gene is possibly TRBD1 (6 bases). Germline V CDR1 and CDR2: SGHDN, FVKESK. This CDR3 is built from 16 residues. V shed 0 bases and J shed 8 bases, with 16 bases lying between them. The chain's CDR3 is CASSQESEGEEEKLFF. DNA for the CDR3: TGTGCCAGCAGCCAAGAGTCAGAGGGGGAGGAGGAAAAACTGTTTTTT. The variable domain in full, completed from reference TRBV14 and TRBJ1-4, reads EAGVTQFPSHSVIEKGQTVTLRCDPISGHDNLYWYRRVMGKEIKFLLHFVKESKQDESGMPNNRFLAERTGGTYSTLKVQPAELEDSGVYFCASSQESEGEEEKLFFGSGTQLSVL.

This clone was counted a single time. The rearrangement links TRBV19 to TRBJ1-1; D is undetermined. The CDR3 contains 14 residues. Trimming left V 3 bases short and J 3 bases short, with 11 bases between. Germline-derived CDR1 and CDR2 are LNHDA and SQIVND (reference sequence). CDR3 nucleotides: TGTGCCAGTAGTATGCCCGGGGTGGACACTGAAGCTTTCTTT. Translation gives CASSMPGVDTEAFF. Filled out from reference TRBV19 and TRBJ1-1, the complete variable domain reads DGGITQSPKYLFRKEGQNVTLSCEQNLNHDAMYWYRQDPGQGLRLIYYSQIVNDFQKGDIAEGYSVSREKKESFPLTVTSAQKNPTAFYLCASSMPGVDTEAFFGQGTRLTVV.

The V and J genes are TRBV30 and TRBJ1-2, with D perhaps TRBD1 (6 bases). CDR3 length: 14 amino acids. Germline V gene data show CDR1 as GTSNPN and CDR2 as SVGIG (reference sequence). With 2 bases removed from V and 2 bases from J, the gap between germline ends came to 12 bases. The CDR3 region is CAWSLPGTNYGYTF. CDR3 in DNA: TGTGCCTGGAGTTTACCCGGGACAAACTATGGCTACACCTTC.

The J gene is TRBJ1-1, the V gene TRBV6-6; 12 bases map to TRBD1. The germline gives CDR1 MNHNY, CDR2 SVGAGI (reference sequence). V lost 1 base, J lost 7 bases, and 7 bases stayed unmatched. The CDR3 is made up of 16 amino acids. The CDR3 is CASSYYGTGGSGEAFF. The CDR3 DNA reads TGTGCCAGCAGTTACTACGGGACAGGGGGCTCCGGTGAAGCTTTCTTT.

This clone was counted once. This rearrangement joins TRBV28 to TRBJ1-2, with D perhaps matching TRBD1 (6 bases). Germline CDR1 MDHEN, CDR2 SYDVKM. The CDR3 is 15 amino acids. V was shortened by 2 bases and J by 7 bases, with 17 bases between the two germline ends. CDR3 amino acids: CASSLEDSAKAGYTF. The DNA for the CDR3 is TGTGCCAGCAGTTTAGAGGACAGCGCGAAAGCTGGCTACACCTTC.

The chain links TRBV2 to TRBJ2-7; 7 bases fit TRBD1. Germline assignment: CDR1 SNHLY and CDR2 FYNNEI. The CDR3 sequence is 13 residues long. Trimming took 4 bases from V and 2 from J; bases not matched to a gene: 2. The CDR3 DNA sequence: TGTGCCAGCAGTGGGGACAGTACCTACGAGCAGTACTTC. It encodes CASSGDSTYEQYF. The full variable domain, in which reference TRBV2 and TRBJ2-7 provide the parts outside the CDR3, is EPEVTQTPSHQVTQMGQEVILRCVPISNHLYFYWYRQILGQKVEFLVSFYNNEISEKSEIFDDQFSVERPDGSNFTLKIRSTKLEDSAMYFCASSGDSTYEQYFGPGTRLTVT.

CDR3 sequence (DNA): TGCGCCAGCAGCCAAGGCCAAACAGGTCCGCAAGAGACCCAGTACTTC. Protein product: CASSQGQTGPQETQYF. The chain joins TRBV4-1 to TRBJ2-5; a possible D gene is TRBD1 (5 bases). V lost 1 base to trimming and J lost 2 bases, with 14 bases between them. This CDR3 spans 16 amino acids. Looked up from germline, CDR1 is MGHRA and CDR2 is YSYEKL.

This rearrangement joins TRBV28 to TRBJ2-5; D may be TRBD1 (6 bases). The DNA end is a closer match to TRBJ2-7, so the J assignment may be wrong. The CDR3 consists of 14 residues. Germline CDR1 and CDR2: MDHEN and SYDVKM. The CDR3 DNA reads as TGTGCCAGCAGCCAGAGGGGACACTCCTACGAGCAGTACTTC. This translates into CASSQRGHSYEQYF.

This clone came up a few times. This rearrangement joins TRBV27 to TRBJ1-1; D is undetermined. Trimming took off 2 bases at V and 4 bases at J, with 5 bases between the two ends. CDR3 size: 12 residues. CDR1 and CDR2 from the germline V gene are MNHEY and SMNVEV (reference sequence). In nucleotides, the CDR3 is TGTGCCAGCAGTTTAGCGGGCACTGAAGCTTTCTTT. This sequence encodes CASSLAGTEAFF.

This sequence joins TRBV6-5 and TRBJ2-7; D remains ambiguous. There are 13 residues in the CDR3. CDR1 MNHEY and CDR2 SVGAGI come from the germline V gene. The ends were cut back, 0 bases at V and 4 bases at J, with 7 bases in the middle. The CDR3 bases are TGTGCCAGCAGTTACTCGACGGAGTACGAGCAGTACTTC. It is translated as CASSYSTEYEQYF.

The sample holds a few counts of this clone. This sequence joins TRBV6-1 and TRBJ2-2, with 10 bases fitting TRBD1. The V segment lost 4 bases and the J segment 2 bases; nucleotides outside the gene matches: 10. The CDR3 length is 18 residues. The V gene's germline CDR1 is MNHNS and CDR2 SASEGT. The CDR3 loop is CASSGRDRGFSNTGELFF. The CDR3 region has the DNA TGTGCCAGCAGTGGTCGGGACAGGGGATTCTCAAACACCGGGGAGCTGTTTTTT.

This clone was seen a single time. This chain links TRBV29-1 with TRBJ1-2; no clear D. CDR1 and CDR2 from the germline V gene are SQVTM and ANQGSEA. Trimming left V 4 bases short and J 6 bases short, with 6 bases between. The CDR3 is made up of 10 amino acids. This chain's CDR3 is CSVATDGYTF. In nucleotides, the CDR3 is TGCAGCGTTGCCACTGATGGCTACACCTTC.

This clone has only a few counts. This rearrangement joins TRBV27 to TRBJ1-5; a weak D match, TRBD1 (5 bases). The germline CDR1 and CDR2 sequences are MNHEY and SMNVEV (reference sequence). There are 15 residues in the CDR3. The V gene lost 3 bases and the J gene lost 2 bases, with 11 bases spanning the gap. CDR3 sequence: CASSFGGYGNQPQHF. CDR3 DNA: TGTGCCAGCAGTTTTGGGGGTTACGGCAATCAGCCCCAGCATTTT.

The chain joins TRBV7-8 to TRBJ1-1; D is perhaps TRBD1 (6 bases). Germline lookup yields CDR1 SGHVS and CDR2 FQNEAQ. This CDR3 has 14 amino acids. Trimming shortened V by 0 bases and J by 3 bases, and 8 bases separated the two germline ends. CDR3 sequence: CASSLAGADTEAFF. In DNA, the CDR3 is TGTGCCAGCAGCTTAGCGGGGGCGGACACTGAAGCTTTCTTT.

The rearrangement uses TRBV2 and TRBJ2-3, with 10 bases lining up with TRBD2. The CDR3 sequence is 17 residues long. The V gene end was trimmed by 1 base and the J gene end by 0 bases; junction bases not matched to a gene: 4. Germline CDR1 is SNHLY and CDR2 is FYNNEI. The CDR3 DNA follows: TGTGCCAGCAGTGAAGTAGCGGGAGGCCCGAGCACAGATACGCAGTATTTT. It specifies CASSEVAGGPSTDTQYF. The full variable domain, completed using reference TRBV2 and TRBJ2-3, is EPEVTQTPSHQVTQMGQEVILRCVPISNHLYFYWYRQILGQKVEFLVSFYNNEISEKSEIFDDQFSVERPDGSNFTLKIRSTKLEDSAMYFCASSEVAGGPSTDTQYFGPGTRLTVL.